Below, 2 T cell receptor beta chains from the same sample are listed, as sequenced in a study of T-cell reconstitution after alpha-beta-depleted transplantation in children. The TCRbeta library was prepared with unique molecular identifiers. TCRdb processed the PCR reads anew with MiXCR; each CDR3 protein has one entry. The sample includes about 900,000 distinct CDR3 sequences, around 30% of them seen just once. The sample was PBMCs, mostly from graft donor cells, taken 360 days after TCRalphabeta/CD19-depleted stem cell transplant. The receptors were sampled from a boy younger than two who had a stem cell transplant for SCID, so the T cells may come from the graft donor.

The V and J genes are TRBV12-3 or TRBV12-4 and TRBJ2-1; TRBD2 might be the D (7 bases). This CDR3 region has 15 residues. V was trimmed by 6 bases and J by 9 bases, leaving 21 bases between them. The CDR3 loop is CASRAGTKGGVEQFF. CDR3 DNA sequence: TGTGCCAGCAGAGCCGGGACTAAGGGGGGGGTTGAGCAGTTCTTC.

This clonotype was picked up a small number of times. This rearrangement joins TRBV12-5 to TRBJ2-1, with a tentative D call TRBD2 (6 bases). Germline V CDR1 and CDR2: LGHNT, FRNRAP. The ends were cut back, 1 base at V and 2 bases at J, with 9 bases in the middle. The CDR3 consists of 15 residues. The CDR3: CASGLGGDTYNEQFF. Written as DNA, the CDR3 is TGTGCTAGTGGTTTGGGCGGGGATACCTACAATGAGCAGTTCTTC.